This TCR beta chain emerged from a study of blood T cells in healthy people across ages. Sample-barcoded 5' priming and a J-beta primer mix drove a second PCR of 7 to 11 cycles. From the 5' RACE reads, TCRdb called clonotypes with MiXCR, one entry per CDR3 protein. The sample holds about 1.4 million distinct CDR3 sequences, approximately 60% seen once. This clonotype has just one count. The CDR3 runs to 14 residues. Germline assignment: CDR1 ENHRY and CDR2 SYGVKD. With 6 bases clipped from V and 3 bases from J, the junction kept 7 bases outside the gene matches. RNA extraction gave at least 5.5 micrograms of total RNA per sample.

This chain links TRBV10-3 with TRBJ2-5, with 7 bases lining up with TRBD1. The material sequenced was blood. The clonotype originates from a young man in good health. CDR3 in DNA: TGTGCCATCAGCCCGACAGGGAGAAAAGAGACCCAGTACTTC. This codes for CAISPTGRKETQYF.